These 5 T cell receptor beta chains originate from one sample sequenced in a study of naive and memory T cell subsets. Both TRBC1 and TRBC2 were covered by a beta constant-region primer of two equimolar oligonucleotides. Each CDR3 protein gets one entry after TCRdb re-called the UMI-ligation and nested PCR reads with MiXCR. Of 81,000 or so distinct CDR3 sequences in the sample, 6% to 7.5% are singletons; the top ten hold roughly 1.6%. The sequencing sample was made of central memory CD4+ T cells from blood. All receptors come from a human donor in good health.

This clonotype was counted ten times or more. The gene calls are TRBV10-3 and TRBJ2-4, with no clear D. The V end lost 4 bases, the J end lost 0 bases, and 19 bases lay between the germline ends. The CDR3 length is 18 residues. CDR1 ENHRY and CDR2 SYGVKD come from the germline V gene. CDR3 residues: CAISVGRSTGLAKNIQYF. The CDR3 DNA is TGTGCCATCAGTGTTGGCCGCTCCACGGGTTTAGCCAAAAACATTCAGTACTTC.

The gene calls are TRBV24-1 and TRBJ2-1; D might be TRBD1 (7 bases). Germline values: CDR1 KGHDR, CDR2 SFDVKD. CDR3 length: 14 residues. Trimming left V 5 bases short and J 8 bases short, with 15 bases between. The CDR3 region has the DNA TGTGCCACCAGTGGTACTCAGGGGGGCTATGAGCAGTTCTTC. The encoded protein is CATSGTQGGYEQFF.

The chain has TRBV28 and TRBJ1-5; no firm D call. The CDR3 consists of 13 residues. The V end was cut by 10 bases, the J end by 1 base, with 11 bases between. Germline CDR1 and CDR2: MDHEN and SYDVKM. CDR3 region: CATNVGSNQPQHF. The CDR3 DNA follows: TGTGCCACCAACGTTGGGAGCAATCAGCCCCAGCATTTT. The full variable domain, with the rest looked up from reference TRBV28 and TRBJ1-5, is DVKVTQSSRYLVKRTGEKVFLECVQDMDHENMFWYRQDPGLGLRLIYFSYDVKMKEKGDIPEGYSVSREKKERFSLILESASTNQTSMYLCATNVGSNQPQHFGDGTRLSIL.

This clonotype was detected once. The chain uses TRBV11-3 and TRBJ1-2, with D possibly being TRBD1 (6 bases). V was clipped by 1 base and J by 4 bases, with 13 bases between them. Per germline, CDR1 SGHNT and CDR2 YENEEA. CDR3 length equals 15 residues. CDR3: CASSLGYEGGYGYTF. The CDR3 DNA sequence: TGTGCCAGCAGCTTAGGCTATGAAGGGGGCTATGGCTACACCTTC.

The chain recombines TRBV20-1 with TRBJ2-3; 14 bases are a match to TRBD2. This CDR3 is 17 amino acids long. Germline assignment: CDR1 DFQATT and CDR2 SNEGSKA (reference sequence). With V trimmed by 5 bases and J by 6 bases, 13 bases remained unmatched. CDR3 amino acids: CSASFPGLAGAQDTQYF. In nucleotides, the CDR3 is TGCAGTGCTTCGTTTCCGGGACTAGCGGGGGCCCAGGATACGCAGTATTTT.